This T cell receptor beta chain originates from a study of STAT3 mutations in large granular lymphocyte leukemia. In the study overall: Over half of T-LGLL patients had one or more immunosuppressive regimens.

A word on this clone: Its antigen is unidentified.

The repertoire was sequenced with immunoSEQ multiplex PCR; TCRdb's copy has only in-frame clones and lacks some. The sample carries about 10,000 clones, 70% to 90% recorded once. The study, taken as a whole, reports: Differing intervals and regimens complicate linking therapy response to clone burden. Samples missed the first appearance of the clone. Every T-LGLL patient had at least one immunodominant TCRbeta clonotype. After therapy, 6 of 18 patients switched clonotypes, all new clones STAT3 wild type.

The germline gives CDR1 SGHTA, CDR2 FQGNSA. The CDR3 has 13 residues. V was pared by 1 base and J by 11 bases, with 14 bases between. Sequencing was performed on peripheral blood mononuclear cells. The sequence was collected from a man in his 60s with T-cell large granular lymphocyte leukemia. Some clones in this sample may be carry-over from other donors' samples. V usage is TRBV7-2 and J usage is TRBJ1-1; D may be TRBD1 (6 bases). This CDR3 is CASSLVGGVVAFF. The CDR3 DNA reads TGTGCCAGCAGCTTAGTAGGGGGGGTGGTGGCTTTCTTT.